This T cell receptor (beta chain) came from a study of regulatory T cells in long-lasting Graves disease. At the level of the study: New Graves' disease cases had less than 3 months of antithyroid drugs.

General study points: Sample size was small, which may have lowered accuracy.

With respect to this clonotype: Its antigen remains unidentified. A read error may explain this, as a much larger clone is one base away.

Assembly of TCR beta libraries relied on iRepertoire HTBI primers together with Arm-PCR of CDR3 regions. MiXCR, applied by TCRdb to the multiplex PCR reads, yields one record per CDR3 protein. The sample holds hundreds of thousands of distinct CDR3 sequences, around 17% seen once. Regarding time point: newly diagnosed GD, antithyroid drugs for less than 3 months. Extracted PBMC RNA gave rise to the TCR library. CDR3 size: 14 residues. From germline, CDR1 is SGHRS and CDR2 YFSETQ. These same records also appear under a second study, on T cells in Graves' hyperthyroidism and ophthalmopathy. According to that study: Patients aged 18 to 65 had newly diagnosed hyperthyroidism lasting under 2 months.

The clonotype was recovered from a man between 40 and 49 years old with Graves disease. The sample was peripheral blood mononuclear cells (PBMCs), taken at new diagnosis, from a patient treated with antithyroid drugs. The chain uses TRBV5-1 and TRBJ1-1; no firm D call. The CDR3 loop reads CASRVEGGNTEASF. CDR3 in DNA: TGCGCCAGCAGAGTGGAAGGCGGGAACACTGAAGCTTCCTTT.